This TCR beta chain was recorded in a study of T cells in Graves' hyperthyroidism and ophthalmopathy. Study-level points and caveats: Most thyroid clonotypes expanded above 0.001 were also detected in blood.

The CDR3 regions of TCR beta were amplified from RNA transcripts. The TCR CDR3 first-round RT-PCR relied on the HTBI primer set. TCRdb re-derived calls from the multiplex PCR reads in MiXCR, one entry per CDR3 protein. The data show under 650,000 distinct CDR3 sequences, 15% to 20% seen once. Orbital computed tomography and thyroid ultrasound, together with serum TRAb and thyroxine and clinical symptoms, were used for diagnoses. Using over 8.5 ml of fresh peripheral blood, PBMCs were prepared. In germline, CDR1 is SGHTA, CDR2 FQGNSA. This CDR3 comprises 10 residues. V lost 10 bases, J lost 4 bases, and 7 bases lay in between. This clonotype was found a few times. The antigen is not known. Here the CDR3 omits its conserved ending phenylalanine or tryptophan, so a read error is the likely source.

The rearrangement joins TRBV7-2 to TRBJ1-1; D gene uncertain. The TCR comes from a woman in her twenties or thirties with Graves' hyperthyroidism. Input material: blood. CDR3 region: CATGVTEAFL. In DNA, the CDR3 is TGTGCCACTGGGGTCACTGAAGCTTTCCTT.